The sequence of this T cell receptor beta chain was determined in a study of blood T cell repertoires in COVID-19. Original data processing: Estimation of nucleated cell counts was performed using reference gene primer amplification. Here immunoSEQ multiplex PCR was the method, and the copy in TCRdb shows in-frame clones only, minus some. That table gives V, J and clone size, and the DNA gave D and trimming. The data contain under 55,000 clones, 70% to 85% of them seen just once; the ten biggest clones take up 25%. The CDR3 is 14 residues long. CDR1 is MDHEN, CDR2 SYDVKM, per germline. After removal of 5 bases from V and 7 bases from J, the junction contained 5 bases not matched to a gene.

The sample consisted of peripheral blood. The clonotype comes from a man aged 70-80 years with acute or convalescent COVID-19. The gene calls are TRBV28 and TRBJ1-4; 9 bases align to TRBD1. In nucleotides, the CDR3 is TGTGCCAGCAGTCCACCGGGACAGGGTGAAAAACTGTTTTTT. It codes for CASSPPGQGEKLFF.